The clone carrying this T cell receptor (beta chain) was detected once. TCRdb keeps only in-frame clones here, not all; method: immunoSEQ multiplex PCR. Of 350,000 to 450,000 clones listed, 80% to 95% are singletons. Trimming shortened V by 8 bases and J by 6 bases, and 10 bases separated the two germline ends. Germline CDR1 reads MNHEY; CDR2 reads SMNVEV (reference sequence). This CDR3 comprises 12 residues. The sample is drawn from a study of control samples from healthy donors and cancer patients. V and J are TRBV27 and TRBJ2-2, with D uncertain. The receptor's source is a man aged 35-49 years with head and neck cancer. Sequencing was performed on PBMCs. CDR3 loop: CASSRQAGELFF. In nucleotides, the CDR3 is TGTGCCAGCTCGCGGCAAGCCGGGGAGCTGTTTTTT.